A single sample is the source of the 18 T cell receptor beta chains below, sequenced in a study of cytomegalovirus exposure and HLA in healthy donors. This PCR relied on a set of 60 Vbeta primers and 13 Jbeta primers. Libraries were prepared by immunoSEQ multiplex PCR; TCRdb keeps only in-frame clonotypes and omits some of them. The sample has fewer than 250,000 clones; under 80% are singletons. The sample comprised PBMCs. These receptors all stem from a girl aged 2-10 years in good health and CMV-seronegative.

This rearrangement joins TRBV18 to TRBJ2-5, with D possibly matching TRBD1 (7 bases). V shed 5 bases and J shed 3 bases, with 28 bases lying between them. Per the germline V gene, CDR1 is KGHSH and CDR2 is LQKENI. The CDR3 totals 19 residues. The CDR3, as DNA: TGTGCCAGCTCAACTCCATCTCCTGACAGGGACTCCCCTGAAGAGACCCAGTACTTC. It translates to CASSTPSPDRDSPEETQYF.

This rearrangement joins TRBV9 to TRBJ2-2; D unclear. V was cut by 1 base and J by 7 bases, with 5 bases left in between. This CDR3 has 12 residues. Germline V gene data show CDR1 as SGDLS and CDR2 as YYNGEE. CDR3 DNA sequence: TGTGCCAGCAGCGTACATCACGGGGAGCTGTTTTTT. It is translated as CASSVHHGELFF.

V is TRBV6-5 and J is TRBJ1-5, with 11 bases matching TRBD1. V lost 5 bases, J lost 6 bases, and 6 bases stayed unmatched. The germline V gene encodes CDR1 MNHEY and CDR2 SVGAGI. The CDR3 runs to 15 residues. For the CDR3, the DNA is TGTGCCAGCAGTAGGACAGGGGGCCCAAGTCAGCCCCAGCATTTT. It is translated as CASSRTGGPSQPQHF.

V usage is TRBV11-2 and J usage is TRBJ1-2; possibly TRBD1 for D (5 bases). Germline CDR1 reads SGHAT; CDR2 reads FQNNGV. The CDR3 spans 15 residues. Trimming left V 0 bases short and J 4 bases short, with 12 bases between. The CDR3, as DNA: TGTGCCAGCAGCTTAGAGGCAGGGCTAGGCTATGGCTACACCTTC. It specifies CASSLEAGLGYGYTF.

This rearrangement joins TRBV6-1 to TRBJ2-5; 9 bases map to TRBD1. The germline gives CDR1 MNHNS, CDR2 SASEGT. After removal of 5 bases from V and 5 bases from J, the junction contained 9 bases not matched to a gene. The CDR3 loop spans 15 amino acids. Here the CDR3 reads CASSFRDRAGETQYF. The CDR3 DNA reads as TGTGCCAGCAGTTTCCGGGACAGGGCGGGCGAGACCCAGTACTTC.

This clone has a handful of counts. V and J are TRBV13 and TRBJ2-3; TRBD1 is a possible D gene (6 bases). This CDR3 spans 18 amino acids. Between the trimmed V and J ends, which lost 2 bases and 3 bases, there was a span of 21 bases. Germline CDR1 and CDR2: PRHDT and FYEKMQ (reference sequence). This CDR3 is CASSLLGAEGDGTDTQYF. The CDR3 nucleotides are TGTGCCAGCAGCTTACTGGGCGCCGAGGGGGATGGAACAGATACGCAGTATTTT.

The V gene is TRBV11-2, the J gene TRBJ2-7; 7 bases are a match to TRBD2. V shed 5 bases and J 2 bases; nucleotides not matched to a gene: 9. In germline, CDR1 is SGHAT, CDR2 FQNNGV. The CDR3 length is 15 residues. CDR3 protein: CASSLRPGGTYEQYF. CDR3 sequence (DNA): TGTGCCAGCAGCCTCCGGCCGGGGGGAACCTACGAGCAGTACTTC.

This clone occurred once. The V and J genes are TRBV6-5 and TRBJ1-5; TRBD1 might be the D (6 bases). There are 14 residues in the CDR3. Trimming took off 6 bases at V and 3 bases at J, with 12 bases between the two ends. Germline CDR1 is MNHEY and CDR2 is SVGAGI. CDR3 protein: CASSSQGPNQPQHF. For the CDR3, the DNA is TGTGCCAGCAGCTCACAGGGCCCCAATCAGCCCCAGCATTTT.

The V and J genes are TRBV6-5 and TRBJ2-1; 7 nucleotides align to TRBD1. The CDR3 loop spans 14 amino acids. Germline CDR1 reads MNHEY; CDR2 reads SVGAGI. The trim removed 5 bases at V and 5 bases at J, leaving 6 bases unmatched. This CDR3 reads CASSVRDSNNEQFF. The CDR3 DNA reads as TGTGCCAGCAGTGTCCGGGACAGCAACAATGAGCAGTTCTTC.

This clone was counted a single time. The chain joins TRBV27 to TRBJ1-3; D is uncertain. V shed 4 bases and J shed 0 bases, with 16 bases lying between them. This CDR3 comprises 17 residues. Germline lookup yields CDR1 MNHEY and CDR2 SMNVEV (reference sequence). The chain's CDR3 is CASSCPTTNHSGNTIYF. The CDR3 DNA sequence: TGTGCCAGCAGTTGCCCTACTACAAATCACTCTGGAAACACCATATATTTT.

V and J are TRBV2 and TRBJ2-1, with 11 bases fitting TRBD2. V was pared by 4 bases and J by 15 bases, with 8 bases of the junction left unmatched. CDR1 is SNHLY, CDR2 FYNNEI, per germline. The CDR3 sequence is 13 residues long. The CDR3 sequence: CASSAQLAGEGFF. The CDR3 DNA sequence: TGTGCCAGCAGTGCCCAACTAGCGGGAGAGGGGTTCTTC.

This chain uses TRBV5-1 with TRBJ2-7; D not certain. The germline CDR1 and CDR2 sequences are SGHRS and YFSETQ. The CDR3 totals 14 residues. V lost 5 bases, J lost 2 bases, and 14 bases lay in between. The CDR3 loop reads CASSFSAEAYEQYF. CDR3 bases: TGCGCCAGCAGTTTTTCTGCCGAGGCCTACGAGCAGTACTTC.

The chain is built from TRBV7-8 and TRBJ1-2; D unclear. The CDR3 length is 14 residues. V was trimmed by 1 base and J by 8 bases, leaving 14 bases between them. The germline gives CDR1 SGHVS, CDR2 FQNEAQ. The CDR3, as DNA: TGTGCCAGCAGCTTAGATCATCCCTGGGCAGGCTACACCTTC. It codes for CASSLDHPWAGYTF.

The V gene is TRBV5-1, the J gene TRBJ2-3, with D possibly being TRBD1 (6 bases). This CDR3 comprises 19 residues. Germline values: CDR1 SGHRS, CDR2 YFSETQ. Trimming cost V 1 base and J 2 bases, with 23 bases left between them. CDR3 coding DNA: TGCGCCAGCAGCTTGCGTTCCGACAGGCACCAAAGATACACAGATACGCAGTATTTT. This encodes CASSLRSDRHQRYTDTQYF.

V gene TRBV28 combines with J gene TRBJ1-5; 7 positions match TRBD1. The germline V gene has CDR1 MDHEN and CDR2 SYDVKM. V gave up 5 bases and J gave up 3 bases; unmatched junction bases: 10. The length of the CDR3 is 16 residues. The CDR3 is CASSNTGEANNQPQHF. The DNA of the CDR3 is TGTGCCAGCAGTAATACAGGGGAGGCGAACAATCAGCCCCAGCATTTT.

This chain links TRBV12-5 with TRBJ2-7; 8 bases are shared with TRBD1. V was pared by 3 bases and J by 4 bases, with 8 bases of the junction left unmatched. The CDR3 totals 15 residues. CDR1 and CDR2 (germline): LGHNT, FRNRAP. CDR3 sequence reads: CASGLGGQGGYEQYF. The CDR3, as DNA: TGTGCTAGTGGTTTAGGAGGACAGGGAGGTTACGAGCAGTACTTC. Filled out from reference TRBV12-5 and TRBJ2-7, the complete variable domain reads DARVTQTPRHKVTEMGQEVTMRCQPILGHNTVFWYRQTMMQGLELLAYFRNRAPLDDSGMPKDRFSAEMPDATLATLKIQPSEPRDSAVYFCASGLGGQGGYEQYFGPGTRLTVT.

The rearrangement joins TRBV4-2 to TRBJ2-7; D may be TRBD1 (5 bases). The CDR3 consists of 17 residues. Germline V gene data show CDR1 as LGHNA and CDR2 as YNFKEQ. Between the trimmed V and J ends, which lost 4 bases and 2 bases, there was a span of 21 bases. The CDR3 DNA follows: TGTGCCAGCAGCCCGGATCTGGGGCAATGGGTCACCTACGAGCAGTACTTC. Its translation: CASSPDLGQWVTYEQYF.

V is TRBV10-2 and J is TRBJ2-7, with D possibly TRBD1 on 6 matching bases. Trimming took 0 bases from V and 9 from J, leaving 12 bases between them. The length of the CDR3 is 13 residues. Looked up from germline, CDR1 is WSHSY and CDR2 is SAAADI. The CDR3 DNA is TGCGCCAGCAGTGAGTCCCCAGGGGTAGGGCAGTACTTC. It encodes CASSESPGVGQYF.